The entry below gives a single T cell receptor (beta chain) sequence along with its context. Its antigen is unidentified. This sample was taken from a study of cytomegalovirus exposure and HLA in healthy donors. The study's findings and limits: Immune exposure data for these donors was limited to CMV serostatus.

The CDR3 contains 16 residues. V trimming: 5 bases; J trimming: 6 bases; junction bases outside the gene matches: 9. Germline CDR1 MNHNY, CDR2 SVGAGI (reference sequence). With 60 Vbeta and 13 Jbeta primers, the PCR was carried out. Generated by immunoSEQ multiplex PCR, the TCRdb table keeps only in-frame clones and is missing some. The table includes about 130,000 clones, about four fifths detected once. The specimen sequenced was PBMCs. V gene TRBV6-6 combines with J gene TRBJ2-1; TRBD1 agrees at 11 bases. The receptor was isolated from a man younger than 35 in good health and CMV-seronegative. CDR3: CASSVPGTGGVNEQFF. CDR3 DNA sequence: TGTGCCAGCAGTGTACCCGGGACAGGGGGTGTCAATGAGCAGTTCTTC.